Shown below are 21 T cell receptor beta chains from a single sample sequenced in a study of blood T cell repertoires in COVID-19. This table comes from immunoSEQ multiplex PCR, and its TCRdb copy is limited to in-frame clones, with some not included. The table has roughly 55,000 clones, around 83% seen once. Sequencing was carried out using peripheral blood. Every receptor here comes from a woman aged 55 to 70 with acute or convalescent COVID-19.

The V gene is TRBV7-2, the J gene TRBJ1-1, with D hard to call. Trimming cost V 4 bases and J 4 bases, with 16 bases left between them. This CDR3 has 15 residues. Germline V gene lookup returns CDR1 SGHTA and CDR2 FQGNSA. The CDR3 DNA reads TGTGCCAGCAGCTCGGAAGCGGGGATTGGCACTGAAGCTTTCTTT. Translating it yields CASSSEAGIGTEAFF.

V usage is TRBV5-5 and J usage is TRBJ1-6, with 9 bases fitting TRBD1. Germline V gives CDR1 SGHKS, CDR2 YYEKEE (reference sequence). CDR3 length equals 16 residues. Germline trimming cut 2 bases from V and 0 bases from J; bases unmatched to any gene: 0. DNA of the CDR3: TGTGCCAGCAGCTTACAGGGGGCCTCCTATAATTCACCCCTCCACTTT. It encodes CASSLQGASYNSPLHF.

The table lists this clone with a few counts. This chain links TRBV6-6 with TRBJ1-2; D is unresolved. The CDR3 has 15 amino acids. V lost 5 bases and J 4 bases, leaving 17 bases between the germline ends. CDR1 and CDR2 from the germline V gene are MNHNY and SVGAGI (reference sequence). Here the CDR3 reads CASSPESGAIYGYTF. In nucleotides, the CDR3 is TGTGCCAGCAGTCCTGAGTCGGGAGCCATCTATGGCTACACCTTC.

V is TRBV5-6 and J is TRBJ1-3; TRBD1 agrees at 7 bases. In germline, CDR1 is SGHDT, CDR2 YYEEEE. CDR3 length equals 16 residues. V shed 4 bases and J 0 bases; nucleotides not matched to a gene: 7. The CDR3 protein is CASSGSGQRSGNTIYF. The CDR3 nucleotides read TGTGCCAGCAGCGGTTCGGGACAGCGCTCTGGAAACACCATATATTTT. The full variable domain, in which reference TRBV5-6 and TRBJ1-3 provide the parts outside the CDR3, is DAGVTQSPTHLIKTRGQQVTLRCSPKSGHDTVSWYQQALGQGPQFIFQYYEEEERQRGNFPDRFSGHQFPNYSSELNVNALLLGDSALYLCASSGSGQRSGNTIYFGEGSWLTVV.

V usage is TRBV30 and J usage is TRBJ1-2; D uncertain. CDR3 length: 11 residues. CDR1 is GTSNPN and CDR2 is SVGIG in the germline V gene (reference sequence). V was shortened by 1 base and J by 2 bases, with 2 bases between the two germline ends. Here the CDR3 DNA reads TGTGCCTGGAGTGCGAACTATGGCTACACCTTC. This translates into CAWSANYGYTF.

This chain joins TRBV6-5 and TRBJ2-1, with 12 nucleotides matching TRBD2. Germline V CDR1 and CDR2: MNHEY, SVGAGI. After removal of 7 bases from V and 6 bases from J, the junction contained 7 bases not matched to a gene. CDR3 length: 15 residues. The CDR3 DNA follows: TGTGCCAGCAAACAACTAGCGGGAGGTTTCAATGAGCAGTTCTTC. Residues: CASKQLAGGFNEQFF.

This clone was seen just once. V gene TRBV28 combines with J gene TRBJ2-3, with 11 positions matching TRBD2. The V gene's germline CDR1 is MDHEN and CDR2 SYDVKM. This CDR3 is built from 14 residues. Germline trimming cut 7 bases from V and 3 bases from J; bases unmatched to any gene: 3. CDR3 DNA: TGTGCCAGCACTAGCGGGGGGATAACAGATACGCAGTATTTT. It codes for CASTSGGITDTQYF.

The V and J genes are TRBV6-1 and TRBJ2-1; 15 positions match TRBD2. The length of the CDR3 is 17 residues. Germline V CDR1 and CDR2: MNHNS, SASEGT. After removal of 4 bases from V and 4 bases from J, the junction contained 5 bases not matched to a gene. The CDR3 protein is CASSGRTSGGAYNEQFF. Written as DNA, the CDR3 is TGTGCCAGCAGTGGGCGGACTAGCGGGGGGGCGTACAATGAGCAGTTCTTC.

The genes are TRBV19 and TRBJ1-5; D uncertain. This CDR3 spans 14 amino acids. Trimming took off 5 bases at V and 2 bases at J, with 10 bases between the two ends. Germline CDR1 and CDR2: LNHDA and SQIVND (reference sequence). The CDR3 sequence is CASSPLQGNQPQHF. The CDR3 coding sequence is TGTGCCAGTAGTCCCCTCCAGGGCAATCAGCCCCAGCATTTT.

The chain recombines TRBV5-1 with TRBJ1-3, with 7 bases lining up with TRBD1. Germline CDR1 and CDR2: SGHRS and YFSETQ. CDR3 length equals 15 residues. V was clipped by 4 bases and J by 0 bases; unmatched bases: 4. This CDR3 is CASSSTGDSGNTIYF. CDR3 coding DNA: TGCGCCAGCAGCAGTACAGGGGACTCTGGAAACACCATATATTTT.

The genes are TRBV2 and TRBJ1-1; 7 bases are a match to TRBD1. There are 15 residues in the CDR3. Germline values: CDR1 SNHLY, CDR2 FYNNEI. J was trimmed by 1 base and V by 5 bases; bases with no gene match: 7. The CDR3 spells CASSLDYRGNTEAFF. In nucleotides, the CDR3 is TGTGCCAGCAGTTTAGATTACAGGGGGAACACTGAAGCTTTCTTT.

The chain joins TRBV6-9 to TRBJ2-5; 10 nucleotides agree with TRBD2. The CDR3 sequence is 14 residues long. V lost 4 bases and J lost 5; bases outside the gene matches: 4. Germline loops: CDR1 MNHGY, CDR2 SVAAGI. The CDR3 reads CASSSSSGGETQYF. For the CDR3, the DNA is TGTGCCAGCAGTTCCTCTAGCGGGGGTGAGACCCAGTACTTC.

This clone was recorded once. The V and J genes are TRBV3-1 (or the pseudogene TRBV3-2) and TRBJ1-2; 7 bases agree with TRBD1. Losses at the gene ends were 0 bases for V and 7 bases for J; bases not matched to a gene: 8. This CDR3 is built from 15 residues. Germline V gene data show CDR1 as LGHDT and CDR2 as YNNKEL (reference sequence). The CDR3 region has the DNA TGTGCCAGCAGCCAAGATACAGGGGACCTCTCTGGCTACACCTTC. It yields the protein CASSQDTGDLSGYTF.

The chain carries TRBV7-2 and TRBJ1-5; 9 nucleotides line up with TRBD1. Germline CDR1 SGHTA, CDR2 FQGNSA. This CDR3 is 16 amino acids long. J gave up 4 bases and V 5 bases, and 9 bases lay outside the gene matches. CDR3 in amino acids: CASSALQGAGNQPQHF. The DNA of the CDR3 is TGTGCCAGCAGCGCCCTACAGGGGGCAGGAAATCAGCCCCAGCATTTT.

V is TRBV6-6 and J is TRBJ1-2, with 11 positions matching TRBD1. The V and J ends lost 6 bases and 7 bases, in that order; junction bases with no gene match: 10. There are 15 residues in the CDR3. From germline, CDR1 is MNHNY and CDR2 SVGAGI (reference sequence). CDR3 protein: CASRSSAGQGAGYTF. For the CDR3, the DNA is TGTGCCAGCAGATCCTCCGCAGGACAGGGGGCTGGCTACACCTTC.

This sequence joins TRBV30 and TRBJ2-1; the D gene is possibly TRBD2 (6 bases). Deletions cut 0 bases from V and 7 bases from J, with 10 bases between. The CDR3 is made up of 13 amino acids. Germline CDR1 is GTSNPN and CDR2 is SVGIG (reference sequence). CDR3: CAWSVRLGNEQFF. The CDR3 nucleotides read TGTGCCTGGAGTGTGAGACTAGGAAATGAGCAGTTCTTC.

The V call is TRBV5-1, the J call TRBJ2-7; 7 bases map to TRBD1. This CDR3 has 13 amino acids. From germline, CDR1 is SGHRS and CDR2 YFSETQ. The junction had 3 bases not matched to a gene; V was cut back by 4 bases and J by 2 bases. CDR3 bases: TGCGCCAGCAGCCCGGGACAGCCCTACGAGCAGTACTTC. Translated: CASSPGQPYEQYF.

The J gene is TRBJ1-6, the V gene TRBV19, with TRBD1 identical over 7 bases. Germline loops: CDR1 LNHDA, CDR2 SQIVND (reference sequence). The CDR3 is 15 amino acids. The trim removed 5 bases at V and 6 bases at J, leaving 7 bases unmatched. CDR3: CASSGPDRVNSPLHF. Written as DNA, the CDR3 is TGTGCCAGTAGTGGACCTGACAGGGTTAATTCACCCCTCCACTTT. Complete variable domain (other parts from reference TRBV19 and TRBJ1-6): DGGITQSPKYLFRKEGQNVTLSCEQNLNHDAMYWYRQDPGQGLRLIYYSQIVNDFQKGDIAEGYSVSREKKESFPLTVTSAQKNPTAFYLCASSGPDRVNSPLHFGNGTRLTVT.

The J gene is TRBJ1-1, the V gene TRBV5-4, with D hard to call. Germline lookup yields CDR1 SGHNT and CDR2 YYREEE (reference sequence). This CDR3 has 14 amino acids. Trimming left V 4 bases short and J 4 bases short, with 14 bases between. CDR3 in amino acids: CASSLRESGTEAFF. For the CDR3, the DNA is TGTGCCAGCAGCCTCCGAGAGTCGGGCACTGAAGCTTTCTTT.

This clone was observed a few times. This chain's CDR3 is CASSLVGDRGVSKLFF. The CDR3 nucleotides are TGTGCCAGCAGCTTAGTAGGGGACAGGGGCGTTAGCAAACTGTTTTTT. J is TRBJ1-4 and V is TRBV7-8; 10 nucleotides agree with TRBD1. Germline V gives CDR1 SGHVS, CDR2 FQNEAQ. The V and J ends lost 1 base and 11 bases, in that order; junction bases with no gene match: 10. This CDR3 has 16 amino acids. The whole variable domain, remainder taken from reference TRBV7-8 and TRBJ1-4, is GAGVSQSPRYKVAKRGQDVALRCDPISGHVSLFWYQQALGQGPEFLTYFQNEAQLDKSGLPSDRFFAERPEGSVSTLKIQRTQQEDSAVYLCASSLVGDRGVSKLFFGSGTQLSVL.

The J gene is TRBJ2-3, the V gene TRBV18, with 12 bases matching TRBD2. Germline V gene sequence: CDR1 KGHSH, CDR2 LQKENI. This CDR3 is 16 amino acids long. V gave up 2 bases and J gave up 3 bases; unmatched junction bases: 3. CDR3 DNA: TGTGCCAGCTCACCAGTTGGGACTAGCGGGACAGATACGCAGTATTTT. This codes for CASSPVGTSGTDTQYF.